This TCR beta chain was sequenced during a study of blood T cells in healthy people across ages (dated by TCRdb to the mid-2010s). Regarding the study in general: In model experiments, roughly one uniquely barcoded TCR beta cDNA molecule per two T cells was captured by template switching. Age-related changes in TCR beta repertoire diversity were measured in the study by deep sequencing normalized with unique cDNA molecular identifiers. The donors were split into four age groups: young (average about 15 years), middle-aged (roughly 40), aged (more than 60) and long-lived (over 75). To avoid experimental bias, donors of different ages were randomly spread across the sequencing lanes. Using the same blood draw, the study looked at two additional independent replicas of 1 million unique cDNA reads for two donors, one aged 18 to 30 and the other aged 80 or older.

CDR3 length: 12 amino acids, cysteine to phenylalanine. Only the CDR3 region is kept as DNA, spanning 36 bases read in frame from base 1. At the junction V is shortened by 1 base and J by 6 bases, with 4 bases in between. The germline V gene (reference sequence) sets CDR1 to LGHDT and CDR2 to YNNKEL. The library was prepared using 5' RACE. Sequencing was performed on an Illumina HiSeq 2500. The second PCR ran for about 6 to 11 cycles and used a J-beta primer mix along with a sample-barcoded 5' primer. A unique molecular identifier was introduced onto each TCR beta cDNA molecule by a template-switch 5' adaptor carrying 12 random nucleotides. Each sample yielded at least 2.5 million CDR3-containing paired-end reads. First-strand cDNA was synthesized from all RNA with the Mint cDNA synthesis kit, primed by a TRBC-specific oligonucleotide. Following uracil-DNA glycosylase treatment, all cDNA underwent a first 18-cycle PCR with the universal primers M1SS and BC2_uni_R. In the paper's pipeline: Each sample was normalized by randomly selecting 1 million high-quality reads, each carrying a distinct molecular identifier. Instead of being binned into consensus sequences, reads that shared molecular identifiers were thrown out. MiTCR, run with a Q25 quality threshold and the strictest error-elimination algorithm, handled CDR3 identification, clonotype clustering and error correction. A nonparametric unseen species model using Euler transformation provided a lower-bound estimate of total TCR beta diversity. TCRdb trimmed the raw reads at Q25, called clones with MiXCR and kept productive beta chains. Entries that share a CDR3 protein sequence are merged under the most common genes and DNA. These V and J calls derive from TCRdb rather than the authors' analysis. The sample table records about 1 million distinct CDR3 sequences; 40% to 55% of these occur just once. Approximately 17% of the sample belongs to the ten largest clones.

Donors were approximately 42 systemically healthy Caucasian individuals from Russia aged roughly 6 to 90 years. Each donor gave ten milliliters of peripheral blood, collected into EDTA-treated Vacutainer tubes. Ficoll-Paque density-gradient centrifugation was used to isolate PBMCs, with at least 6.5 million per sample. Total RNA was extracted from PBMCs with Trizol reagent, with at least 6 micrograms obtained per sample. Naive CD45RAhigh/CD27high T cell percentages were measured by flow cytometry on a PBMC aliquot from every donor. A few counts support this clonotype. Its antigen has not been determined. No qualities accompany the bases; no much larger clone lies one base away. Findings and caveats that apply to the study as a whole: Bulk unsorted PBMC profiling prevented conclusive comparison of naive and antigen-experienced compartments. There was a strong correlation between observed TCR beta diversity and the percentage of naive T cells measured by flow cytometry. The long-lived group showed more naive CD4+ T cells, fewer expanded clones and increased TCR diversity than the aged group, suggesting age selection. Estimates of total diversity based on one million sequenced T cells were considered lower bounds and underestimates. Because the CMV infection status of the donors was unknown, age-related changes in expanded clonotypes may potentially have been confounded. As age increased, observed TCR beta diversity per million T cells dropped in a roughly linear way, and a significant reduction was already evident by age 40.

Material for sequencing was blood. The TCR originated in a woman in her sixties in good health. Rearrangement joined TRBV3-1 to TRBJ1-5, with no D gene named confidently. CDR3 reads: CASSQVGQPQHF. At the DNA level, the sequence is TGTGCCAGCAGCCAAGTTGGTCAGCCCCAGCATTTT.